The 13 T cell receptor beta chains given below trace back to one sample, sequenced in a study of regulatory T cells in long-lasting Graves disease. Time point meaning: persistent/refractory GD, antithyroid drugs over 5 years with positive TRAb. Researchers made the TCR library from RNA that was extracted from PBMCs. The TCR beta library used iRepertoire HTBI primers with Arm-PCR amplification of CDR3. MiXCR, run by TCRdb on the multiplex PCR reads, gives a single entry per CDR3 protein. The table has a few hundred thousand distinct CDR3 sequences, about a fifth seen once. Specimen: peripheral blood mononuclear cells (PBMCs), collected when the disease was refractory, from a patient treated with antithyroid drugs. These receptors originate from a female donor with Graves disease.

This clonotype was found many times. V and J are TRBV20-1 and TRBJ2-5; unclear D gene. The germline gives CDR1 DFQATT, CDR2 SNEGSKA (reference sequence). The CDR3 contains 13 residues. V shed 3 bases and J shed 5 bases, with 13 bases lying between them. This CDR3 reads CSASGEAHETQYF. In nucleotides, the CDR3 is TGCAGTGCTAGCGGAGAGGCCCACGAGACCCAGTACTTC.

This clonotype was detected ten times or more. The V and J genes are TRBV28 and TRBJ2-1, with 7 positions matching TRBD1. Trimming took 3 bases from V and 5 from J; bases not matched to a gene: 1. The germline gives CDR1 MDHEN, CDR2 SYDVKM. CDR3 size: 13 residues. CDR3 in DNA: TGTGCCAGCAGTTTCGGGACAGACAATGAGCAGTTCTTC. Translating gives CASSFGTDNEQFF.

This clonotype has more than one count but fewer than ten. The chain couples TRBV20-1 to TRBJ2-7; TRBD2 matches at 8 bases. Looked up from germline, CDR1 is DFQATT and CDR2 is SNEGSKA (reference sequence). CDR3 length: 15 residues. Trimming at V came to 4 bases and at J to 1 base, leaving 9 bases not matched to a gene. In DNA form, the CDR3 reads TGCAGTGCTACCTATAGCGGGGAGGCTTCCTACGAGCAGTACTTC. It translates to CSATYSGEASYEQYF.

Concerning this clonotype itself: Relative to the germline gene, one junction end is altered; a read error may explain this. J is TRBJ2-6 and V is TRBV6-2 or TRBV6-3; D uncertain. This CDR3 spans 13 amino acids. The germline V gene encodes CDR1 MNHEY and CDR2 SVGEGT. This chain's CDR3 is CAGSDSGANVLTF. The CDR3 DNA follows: TGTGCCGGCAGTGACTCTGGGGCCAACGTCCTGACTTTC.

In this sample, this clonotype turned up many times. This chain's CDR3 is CASSFQFDQPQHF. The CDR3 DNA follows: TGTGCCAGCAGCTTCCAATTTGATCAGCCCCAGCATTTT. This sequence joins TRBV12-3 or TRBV12-4 and TRBJ1-5; D is unclear. V lost 6 bases to trimming and J lost 5 bases, with 11 bases between them. The CDR3 consists of 13 residues.

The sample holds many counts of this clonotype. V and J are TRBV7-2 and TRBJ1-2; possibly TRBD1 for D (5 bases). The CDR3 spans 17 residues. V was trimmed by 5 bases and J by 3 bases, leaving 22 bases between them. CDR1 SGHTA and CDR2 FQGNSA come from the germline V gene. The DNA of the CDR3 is TGTGCCAGCAGCCCAACCCCTAGTCAGGGTGTTTACTATGGCTACACCTTC. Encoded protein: CASSPTPSQGVYYGYTF.

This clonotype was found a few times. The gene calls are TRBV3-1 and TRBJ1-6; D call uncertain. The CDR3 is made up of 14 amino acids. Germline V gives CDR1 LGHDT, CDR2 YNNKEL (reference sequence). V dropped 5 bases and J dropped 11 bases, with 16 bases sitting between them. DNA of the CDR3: TGTGCCAGCAGCGCCCGGACGGTCGCAGCACCCCTCCACTTT. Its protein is CASSARTVAAPLHF.

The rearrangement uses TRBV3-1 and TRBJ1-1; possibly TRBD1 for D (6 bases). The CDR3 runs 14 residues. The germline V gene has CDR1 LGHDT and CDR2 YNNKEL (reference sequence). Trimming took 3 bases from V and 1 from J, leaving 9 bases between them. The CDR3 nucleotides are TGTGCCAGCAGCCAGGACAGCCCGAACACTGAAGCTTTCTTT. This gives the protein CASSQDSPNTEAFF.

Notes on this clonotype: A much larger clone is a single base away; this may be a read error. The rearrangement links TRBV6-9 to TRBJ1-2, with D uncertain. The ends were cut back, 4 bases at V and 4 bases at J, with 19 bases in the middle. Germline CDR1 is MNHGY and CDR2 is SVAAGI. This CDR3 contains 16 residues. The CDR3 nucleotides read TGTGCCAGCAGTTGCTCGATATCCCCCGTGGGCTATGGCTACACCTTC. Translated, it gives CASSCSISPVGYGYTF.

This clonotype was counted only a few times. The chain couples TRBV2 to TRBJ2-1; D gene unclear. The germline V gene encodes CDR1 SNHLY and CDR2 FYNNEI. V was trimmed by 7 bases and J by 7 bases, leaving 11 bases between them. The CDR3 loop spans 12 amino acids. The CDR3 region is CASNRQLNEQFF. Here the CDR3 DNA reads TGTGCCAGCAACCGACAATTAAATGAGCAGTTCTTC.

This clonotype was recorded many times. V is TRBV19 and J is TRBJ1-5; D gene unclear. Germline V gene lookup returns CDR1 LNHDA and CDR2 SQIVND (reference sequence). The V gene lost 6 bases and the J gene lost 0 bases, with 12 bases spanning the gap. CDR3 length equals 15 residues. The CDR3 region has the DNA TGTGCCAGTAGGTTCGGTGCCTATAGCAATCAGCCCCAGCATTTT. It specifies CASRFGAYSNQPQHF.

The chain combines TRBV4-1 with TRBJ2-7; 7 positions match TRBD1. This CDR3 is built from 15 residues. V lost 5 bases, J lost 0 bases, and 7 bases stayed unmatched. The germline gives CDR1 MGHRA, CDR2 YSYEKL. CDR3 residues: CASSRTRDSSYEQYF. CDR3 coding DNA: TGCGCCAGCAGCAGGACCCGGGACAGCTCCTACGAGCAGTACTTC.

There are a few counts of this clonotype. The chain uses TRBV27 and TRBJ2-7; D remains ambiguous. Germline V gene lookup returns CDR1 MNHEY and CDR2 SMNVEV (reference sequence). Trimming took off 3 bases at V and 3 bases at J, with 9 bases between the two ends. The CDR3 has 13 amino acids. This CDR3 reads CASSFYRNYEQYF. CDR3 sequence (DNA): TGTGCCAGCAGTTTTTACAGAAACTACGAGCAGTACTTC.